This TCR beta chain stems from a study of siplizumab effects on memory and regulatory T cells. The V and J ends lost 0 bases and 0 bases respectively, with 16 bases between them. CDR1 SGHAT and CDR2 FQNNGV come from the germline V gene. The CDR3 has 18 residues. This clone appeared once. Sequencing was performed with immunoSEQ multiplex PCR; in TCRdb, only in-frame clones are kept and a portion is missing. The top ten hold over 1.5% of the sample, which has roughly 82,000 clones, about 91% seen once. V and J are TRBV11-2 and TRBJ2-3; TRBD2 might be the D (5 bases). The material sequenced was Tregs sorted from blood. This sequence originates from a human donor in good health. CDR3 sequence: CASSLDPRGVLSTDTQYF. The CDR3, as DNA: TGTGCCAGCAGCTTAGACCCCCGGGGAGTACTCAGCACAGATACGCAGTATTTT.